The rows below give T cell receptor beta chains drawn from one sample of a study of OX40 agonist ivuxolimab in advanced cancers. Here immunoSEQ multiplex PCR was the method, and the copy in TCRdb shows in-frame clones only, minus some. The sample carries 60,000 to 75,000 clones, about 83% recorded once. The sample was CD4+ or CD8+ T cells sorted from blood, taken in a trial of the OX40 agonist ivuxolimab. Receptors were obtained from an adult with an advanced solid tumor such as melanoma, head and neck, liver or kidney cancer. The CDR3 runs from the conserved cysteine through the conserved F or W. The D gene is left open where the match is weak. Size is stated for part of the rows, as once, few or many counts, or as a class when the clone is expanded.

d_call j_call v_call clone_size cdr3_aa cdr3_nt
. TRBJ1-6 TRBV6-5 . CASSTRQVGSPLHF TGTGCCAGCAGTACCCGACAGGTTGGATCACCCCTCCACTTT
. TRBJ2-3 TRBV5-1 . CASSLGPRVDTDTQYF TGCGCCAGCAGCTTGGGCCCCAGGGTGGACACAGATACGCAGTATTTT
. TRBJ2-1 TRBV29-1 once CSGEYNEQFF TGCAGCGGGGAGTACAATGAGCAGTTCTTC
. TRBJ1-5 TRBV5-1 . CASSLYPGLSNQPQHF TGCGCCAGCAGCTTGTATCCGGGCCTTAGCAATCAGCCCCAGCATTTT
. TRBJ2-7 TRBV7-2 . CASSLGASPYEQYF TGTGCCAGCAGCTTAGGGGCCAGTCCCTACGAGCAGTACTTC
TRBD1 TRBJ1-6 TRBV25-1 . CASSEFGIGGAYNSPLHF TGTGCCAGCAGTGAATTTGGTATAGGGGGCGCGTATAATTCACCCCTCCACTTT
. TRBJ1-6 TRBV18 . CASSPYQADSPLHF TGTGCCAGCTCACCATACCAGGCGGATTCACCCCTCCACTTT
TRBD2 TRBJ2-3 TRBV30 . CAWSVSPSGGSTYF TGTGCCTGGAGTGTGTCCCCTAGCGGGGGTTCAACGTATTTT
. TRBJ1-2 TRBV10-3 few CAIRTDYGYTF TGTGCCATCAGGACAGACTATGGCTACACCTTC
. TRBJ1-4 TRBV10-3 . CAISEGATNEKLFF TGTGCCATCAGTGAGGGTGCAACTAATGAAAAACTGTTTTTT
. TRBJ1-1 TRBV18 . CASSTTGFGAFF TGTGCCAGCTCAACTACAGGGTTTGGGGCTTTCTTT
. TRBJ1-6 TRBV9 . CASSVTSGNSPLHF TGTGCCAGCAGCGTGACCTCGGGGAATTCACCCCTCCACTTT
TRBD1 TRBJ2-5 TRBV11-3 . CASSWGQGAETQYF TGTGCCAGCAGCTGGGGACAGGGGGCCGAGACCCAGTACTTC
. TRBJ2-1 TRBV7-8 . CASSLGHEQFF TGTGCCAGCAGCTTAGGTCATGAGCAGTTCTTC
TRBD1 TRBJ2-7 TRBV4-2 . CASSLRVDRDYEQYF TGTGCCAGCAGCTTGCGAGTCGACAGGGACTACGAGCAGTACTTC
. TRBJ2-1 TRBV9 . CASSVAKGHNNEQFF TGTGCCAGCAGCGTAGCCAAGGGGCACAACAATGAGCAGTTCTTC
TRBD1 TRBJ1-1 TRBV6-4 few CAKTTGRHGYTEAFF TGTGCCAAAACGACAGGGCGGCATGGTTACACTGAAGCTTTCTTT
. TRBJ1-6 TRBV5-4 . CASSLPEGGYFHF TGTGCCAGCAGCTTGCCAGAGGGGGGCTACTTCCACTTT
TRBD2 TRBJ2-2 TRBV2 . CASREGTSSGELFF TGTGCCAGCAGAGAAGGGACTAGCAGCGGGGAGCTGTTTTTT
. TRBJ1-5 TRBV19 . CASTSGAQPQHF TGTGCCAGTACCTCAGGGGCTCAGCCCCAGCATTTT
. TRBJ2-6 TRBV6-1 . CASSERSLSGANVLTF TGTGCCAGCAGTGAACGTAGCCTCTCTGGGGCCAACGTCCTGACTTTC
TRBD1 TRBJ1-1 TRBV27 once CASRIGGKEAFF TGTGCCAGCAGGATAGGGGGCAAAGAAGCTTTCTTT
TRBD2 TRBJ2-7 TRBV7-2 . CASSTPGLAGVSREQYF TGTGCCAGCAGCACACCGGGACTAGCGGGGGTATCGCGCGAGCAGTACTTC
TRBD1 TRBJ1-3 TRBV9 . CASSGQGTGNTIYF TGTGCCAGCAGCGGACAGGGGACTGGAAACACCATATATTTT
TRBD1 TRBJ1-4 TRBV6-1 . CASERDRDEKLFF TGTGCGAGCGAGCGAGACAGGGATGAAAAACTGTTTTTT
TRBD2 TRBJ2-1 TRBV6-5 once CASSSLGTSPSEQFF TGTGCCAGCAGTTCTTTGGGGACTAGCCCCAGTGAGCAGTTCTTC
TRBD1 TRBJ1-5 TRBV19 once CASSTVTGGSQPQHF TGTGCCAGTAGTACCGTGACAGGGGGGAGTCAGCCCCAGCATTTT
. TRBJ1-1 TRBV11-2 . CASSLLGPINTEAFF TGTGCCAGCAGCTTGTTGGGACCCATCAACACTGAGGCTTTCTTT
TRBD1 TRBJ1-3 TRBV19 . CASGDRARGNTIYF TGTGCCAGTGGGGACAGAGCTCGTGGAAACACCATATATTTT
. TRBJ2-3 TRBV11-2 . CASSLGRRSEVGDTQYF TGTGCCAGCAGCTTAGGTCGGAGATCCGAAGTGGGAGATACGCAGTATTTT
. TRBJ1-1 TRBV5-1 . CASSYDRLNTEAFF TGCGCCAGCAGCTACGACAGGCTGAACACTGAAGCTTTCTTT